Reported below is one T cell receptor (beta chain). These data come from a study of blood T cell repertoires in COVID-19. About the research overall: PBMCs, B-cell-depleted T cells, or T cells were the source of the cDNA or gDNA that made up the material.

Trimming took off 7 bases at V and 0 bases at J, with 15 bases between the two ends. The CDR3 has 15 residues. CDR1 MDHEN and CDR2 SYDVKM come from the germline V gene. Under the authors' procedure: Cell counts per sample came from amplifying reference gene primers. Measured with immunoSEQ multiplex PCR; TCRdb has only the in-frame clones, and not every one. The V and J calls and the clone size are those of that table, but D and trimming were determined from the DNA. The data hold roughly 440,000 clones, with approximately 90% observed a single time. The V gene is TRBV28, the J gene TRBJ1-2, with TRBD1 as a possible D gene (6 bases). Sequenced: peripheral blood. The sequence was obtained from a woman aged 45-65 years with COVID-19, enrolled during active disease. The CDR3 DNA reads TGTGCCAGCAACCGACAGGCTGGGGCTAACTATGGCTACACCTTC. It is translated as CASNRQAGANYGYTF.